The 4 T cell receptor beta chains given below trace back to one sample, sequenced in a study of post-analysis software for immune sequencing data. Study results and caveats: Controls showed lower frequencies than patients for roughly 5 TRBV segments, and TRBV5-6, TRBV5-1 and TRBV20-1 were among these.

Their specific antigens are unknown. Included in the TCR beta cDNA libraries were unique molecular identifiers. A single record per CDR3 protein comes from TCRdb applying MiXCR to the PCR reads. The profile shows roughly 800,000 distinct CDR3 sequences, about 45% of them singletons. Sequenced: blood. All receptors derive from a girl between 10 and 17 years old with multiple sclerosis.

J is TRBJ1-2 and V is TRBV2; D is unresolved. The CDR3 loop spans 16 amino acids. Trimming shortened V by 0 bases and J by 6 bases, and 17 bases separated the two germline ends. Germline CDR1 SNHLY, CDR2 FYNNEI. In DNA form, the CDR3 reads TGTGCCAGCAGTGAAGCGCTTATTTGGACTAAAAATGGCTACACCTTC. Translation: CASSEALIWTKNGYTF.

The chain is built from TRBV29-1 and TRBJ2-5; 7 bases match TRBD2. V gave up 6 bases and J gave up 2 bases; unmatched junction bases: 9. The germline V gene encodes CDR1 SQVTM and CDR2 ANQGSEA. The CDR3 runs 14 residues. CDR3 nucleotides: TGCAGCGTGGCCGGGACTACCGATCAAGAGACCCAGTACTTC. This translates into CSVAGTTDQETQYF.

Only a few counts were recorded for this clonotype. The gene calls are TRBV15 and TRBJ2-1, with 9 bases aligning to TRBD2. The CDR3 consists of 17 residues. J gave up 2 bases and V 2 bases, and 7 bases lay outside the gene matches. The germline gives CDR1 LNHNV, CDR2 YYDKDF (reference sequence). The chain's CDR3 is CATSRILAGAPYNEQFF. In nucleotides, the CDR3 is TGTGCCACCAGCAGAATATTAGCGGGAGCACCCTACAATGAGCAGTTCTTC.

The V call is TRBV12-3 or TRBV12-4, the J call TRBJ2-3, with 9 bases fitting TRBD2. The CDR3 loop spans 14 amino acids. The V gene end was trimmed by 7 bases and the J gene end by 2 bases; junction bases not matched to a gene: 4. In DNA form, the CDR3 reads TGTGCCAGCATAGCGGGAGTCTACACAGATACGCAGTATTTT. Translation gives CASIAGVYTDTQYF.